A single sample gave rise to the 26 T cell receptor beta chains below, sequenced in a study of T-cell reconstitution after alpha-beta-depleted transplantation in children. Unique molecular identifiers featured in how the TCRbeta library was prepared. TCRdb analysed the PCR reads with MiXCR anew, one entry per CDR3 protein. The sample comprises 550,000 to 800,000 distinct CDR3 sequences, 13% of which are singletons, and roughly 0.77% rests with the top ten. The sequenced sample was PBMCs, obtained before TCRalphabeta/CD19-depleted stem cell transplant. The origin of the receptors is a girl under 10 years old with congenital amegakaryocytic thrombocytopenia, due to receive a stem cell transplant.

The chain links TRBV14 to TRBJ1-4; D remains ambiguous. The CDR3 runs 13 residues. V shed 2 bases and J shed 5 bases, with 6 bases lying between them. Germline lookup yields CDR1 SGHDN and CDR2 FVKESK. This CDR3 reads CASSQQINEKLFF. In DNA, the CDR3 is TGTGCCAGCAGCCAACAGATAAATGAAAAACTGTTTTTT. The full variable domain, its missing parts supplied by reference TRBV14 and TRBJ1-4, is EAGVTQFPSHSVIEKGQTVTLRCDPISGHDNLYWYRRVMGKEIKFLLHFVKESKQDESGMPNNRFLAERTGGTYSTLKVQPAELEDSGVYFCASSQQINEKLFFGSGTQLSVL.

The chain has TRBV20-1 and TRBJ2-7; TRBD2 might be the D (5 bases). Germline CDR1 is DFQATT and CDR2 is SNEGSKA (reference sequence). The length of the CDR3 is 15 residues. The germline V and J ends were trimmed by 3 bases and 3 bases, with 18 bases remaining between them. CDR3: CSASPPLSGGYEQYF. In DNA form, the CDR3 reads TGCAGTGCTAGCCCACCTTTGAGCGGCGGCTACGAGCAGTACTTC.

This clonotype was observed many times. J is TRBJ1-4 and V is TRBV5-1; D unresolved. This CDR3 has 13 amino acids. V lost 0 bases, J lost 1 base, and 1 base lay in between. Germline V CDR1 and CDR2: SGHRS, YFSETQ. CDR3 loop: CASSLGTNEKLFF. CDR3 coding DNA: TGCGCCAGCAGCTTGGGAACTAATGAAAAACTGTTTTTT.

Regarding this clonotype: This could be a read error, since a much larger clone is one nucleotide away. The chain combines TRBV20-1 with TRBJ2-3; TRBD2 aligns across 12 bases. Germline lookup yields CDR1 DFQATT and CDR2 SNEGSKA (reference sequence). The CDR3 spans 13 residues. The CDR3 region is CSALLAGGDTPYF. CDR3 in DNA: TGCAGTGCCCTGCTAGCGGGAGGGGATACGCCGTATTTT.

V usage is TRBV4-2 and J usage is TRBJ2-2; 8 positions agree with TRBD2. There are 17 residues in the CDR3. Per germline, CDR1 LGHNA and CDR2 YNFKEQ. J gave up 3 bases and V 4 bases, and 10 bases lay outside the gene matches. The CDR3 loop is CASSRNVPAGDTGELFF. DNA for the CDR3: TGTGCCAGCAGCCGCAACGTTCCAGCGGGAGACACCGGGGAGCTGTTTTTT.

This CDR3 is CASSWDISEVGTQYF. The DNA for the CDR3 is TGTGCCAGCAGCTGGGACATCTCGGAGGTTGGTACGCAGTATTTT. The chain has TRBV7-9 and TRBJ2-3, with D perhaps matching TRBD1 (6 bases). Germline CDR1 SEHNR, CDR2 FQNEAQ (reference sequence). V lost 4 bases, J lost 8 bases, and 19 bases lay in between. There are 15 residues in the CDR3.

The gene calls are TRBV20-1 and TRBJ1-1; D is uncertain. Germline V gene data show CDR1 as DFQATT and CDR2 as SNEGSKA (reference sequence). Trimming took 5 bases from V and 3 from J, leaving 7 bases between them. The CDR3 consists of 11 residues. The CDR3 nucleotides are TGCAGTGCTGAGTACTACACTGAAGCTTTCTTT. This gives the protein CSAEYYTEAFF.

This clonotype was observed a handful of times. The V call is TRBV12-3 or TRBV12-4, the J call TRBJ2-1; perhaps TRBD1 as D (6 bases). V shed 6 bases and J shed 0 bases, with 18 bases lying between them. This CDR3 spans 17 amino acids. Written as DNA, the CDR3 is TGTGCCAGCAGCCGAAAGGGGGTGGCGGGCTCCTACAATGAGCAGTTCTTC. This translates into CASSRKGVAGSYNEQFF.

This clonotype was observed a few times. This rearrangement joins TRBV5-1 to TRBJ2-1; 9 nucleotides align to TRBD1. Germline CDR1 is SGHRS and CDR2 is YFSETQ. Trimming removed 4 bases from V and 0 bases from J; junction bases left unmatched: 14. CDR3 length: 19 amino acids. The DNA of the CDR3 is TGCGCCAGCAGCCCCCCAACCTACAGGGGGCGAAGCTCCTACAATGAGCAGTTCTTC. Translation: CASSPPTYRGRSSYNEQFF.

This chain joins TRBV20-1 and TRBJ1-2, with 9 bases lining up with TRBD1. J gave up 5 bases and V 3 bases, and 10 bases lay outside the gene matches. Germline loops: CDR1 DFQATT, CDR2 SNEGSKA (reference sequence). This CDR3 has 15 amino acids. The CDR3 region has the DNA TGCAGTGCTAGTGGGACGTACAGGGGGCCTTATGGCTACACCTTC. This translates into CSASGTYRGPYGYTF.

This clonotype was recorded many times. The V call is TRBV12-3 or TRBV12-4, the J call TRBJ1-2; no definite D call. CDR3 length: 15 residues. V gave up 3 bases and J gave up 3 bases, with 14 bases separating them. For the CDR3, the DNA is TGTGCCAGCAGTTTGGGCGCCGCCGCCTACTATGGCTACACCTTC. Protein product: CASSLGAAAYYGYTF.

As to this clonotype: Given a much more abundant clone one base away, this may be a read error. J is TRBJ2-2 and V is TRBV10-3; D is uncertain. The CDR3 sequence is 15 residues long. CDR1 ENHRY and CDR2 SYGVKD come from the germline V gene. The CDR3: CAISEYTANTRELFF. The CDR3 DNA follows: TGTGCCATCAGTGAGTACACAGCGAACACCAGGGAGCTGTTTTTT.

V usage is TRBV10-3 and J usage is TRBJ2-7; tentatively, D is TRBD1 (5 bases). The CDR3 spans 13 residues. The ends were cut back, 7 bases at V and 4 bases at J, with 14 bases in the middle. Looked up from germline, CDR1 is ENHRY and CDR2 is SYGVKD. The CDR3 region has the DNA TGTGCCATCACTCGACAGTCCGGTTACGAGCAGTACTTC. It yields the protein CAITRQSGYEQYF.

V gene TRBV12-3 or TRBV12-4 combines with J gene TRBJ2-1; 11 bases agree with TRBD2. V shed 6 bases, J shed 8 bases, and the junction held 12 bases outside the gene matches. The CDR3 contains 16 residues. The CDR3 DNA is TGTGCCAGCAGGCAACTAGCGGGGGTCTTATCCCATGAGCAGTTCTTC. The encoded protein is CASRQLAGVLSHEQFF.

This clonotype was detected only a few times. This chain links TRBV5-5 with TRBJ2-6; tentatively, D is TRBD1 or TRBD2 (6 bases each). V was shortened by 6 bases and J by 2 bases, with 18 bases between the two germline ends. CDR1 is SGHKS and CDR2 is YYEKEE in the germline V gene (reference sequence). The CDR3 sequence is 17 residues long. The CDR3 spells CASTEGGKRAGANVLTF. Written as DNA, the CDR3 is TGTGCCAGCACCGAAGGGGGGAAGCGGGCTGGGGCCAACGTCCTGACTTTC.

The chain combines TRBV20-1 with TRBJ2-4; D possibly corresponds to TRBD2 (5 bases). The germline V and J ends were trimmed by 0 bases and 2 bases, with 11 bases remaining between them. CDR1 DFQATT and CDR2 SNEGSKA come from the germline V gene (reference sequence). The CDR3 contains 15 residues. Written as DNA, the CDR3 is TGCAGTGCTAGAGATTTTTCGGGGACCAAAAACATTCAGTACTTC. It specifies CSARDFSGTKNIQYF.

This clonotype was recorded many times. The chain employs TRBV24-1 and TRBJ2-3; 9 bases fit TRBD1. The CDR3 totals 16 residues. Germline V gene data show CDR1 as KGHDR and CDR2 as SFDVKD. V lost 4 bases and J lost 2; bases outside the gene matches: 6. This chain's CDR3 is CATSETGTGITDTQYF. CDR3 in DNA: TGTGCCACCAGTGAAACCGGGACAGGGATCACAGATACGCAGTATTTT.

This clonotype was detected a few times. This chain connects TRBV5-1 to TRBJ2-5, with TRBD1 as a possible D gene (6 bases). Germline CDR1 SGHRS, CDR2 YFSETQ. V was clipped by 7 bases and J by 0 bases, with 10 bases between them. The CDR3 is 13 amino acids. This CDR3 is CASRYRDQETQYF. The CDR3 DNA sequence: TGCGCCAGCCGATACAGGGACCAAGAGACCCAGTACTTC.

The rearrangement joins TRBV11-2 to TRBJ2-1, with a tentative D call TRBD1 (6 bases). The CDR3 runs to 12 residues. V was pared by 7 bases and J by 7 bases, with 11 bases between. Germline V gives CDR1 SGHAT, CDR2 FQNNGV. CDR3 sequence: CASTPTGNEQFF. CDR3 in DNA: TGTGCCAGCACCCCTACAGGGAATGAGCAGTTCTTC. Full variable domain (missing parts from reference TRBV11-2 and TRBJ2-1): EAGVAQSPRYKIIEKRQSVAFWCNPISGHATLYWYQQILGQGPKLLIQFQNNGVVDDSQLPKDRFSAERLKGVDSTLKIQPAKLEDSAVYLCASTPTGNEQFFGPGTRLTVL.

This clonotype was recorded many times. This chain's CDR3 is CASTREGTLSSYEQYF. As DNA, the CDR3 is TGTGCCAGCACGCGGGAGGGCACCCTAAGCTCCTACGAGCAGTACTTC. The gene calls are TRBV28 and TRBJ2-7, with 9 bases aligning to TRBD2. Germline V CDR1 and CDR2: MDHEN, SYDVKM. With 7 bases clipped from V and 0 bases from J, the junction kept 10 bases outside the gene matches. The CDR3 spans 16 residues.

This clonotype was found many times. V is TRBV10-3 and J is TRBJ2-2; D not resolved. The ends were cut back, 5 bases at V and 5 bases at J, with 9 bases in the middle. There are 13 residues in the CDR3. Germline CDR1 is ENHRY and CDR2 is SYGVKD. CDR3 sequence: CAISPESTGELFF. The CDR3 DNA sequence: TGTGCCATCAGTCCAGAAAGTACCGGGGAGCTGTTTTTT.

This clonotype was seen a few times. The chain couples TRBV18 to TRBJ2-7; weak D call: TRBD2 (5 bases). The germline CDR1 and CDR2 sequences are KGHSH and LQKENI. The V and J ends lost 1 base and 1 base respectively, with 20 bases between them. The CDR3 extends over 18 amino acids. The DNA of the CDR3 is TGTGCCAGCTCACCACGGAAGGGTCGCGGTGCGGGTTCCTACGAGCAGTACTTC. Residues: CASSPRKGRGAGSYEQYF.

J is TRBJ2-1 and V is TRBV20-1; 8 nucleotides line up with TRBD1. Trimming at V came to 2 bases and at J to 0 bases, leaving 3 bases not matched to a gene. This CDR3 region has 15 residues. Germline loops: CDR1 DFQATT, CDR2 SNEGSKA (reference sequence). The CDR3 DNA reads TGCAGTGCTAGAAACAGGGGGACCTCCTACAATGAGCAGTTCTTC. Translated: CSARNRGTSYNEQFF.

This clonotype was counted at least ten times. The chain uses TRBV5-1 and TRBJ2-2; 7 bases match TRBD2. Germline CDR1 is SGHRS and CDR2 is YFSETQ. V shed 5 bases and J 3 bases; nucleotides not matched to a gene: 7. This CDR3 contains 15 residues. The CDR3 region has the DNA TGCGCCAGCAGTCCGGCTAGCGGCTACACCGGGGAGCTGTTTTTT. It yields the protein CASSPASGYTGELFF.

This clonotype was seen ten or more times. CDR3 DNA: TGCAGCATTTTTAGGGGCAATGAGCAGTTCTTC. Its translation: CSIFRGNEQFF. V is TRBV29-1 and J is TRBJ2-1; D might be TRBD1 (5 bases). Germline CDR1 is SQVTM and CDR2 is ANQGSEA. Trimming pared 8 bases from V and 6 bases from J, leaving 11 bases between. The CDR3 extends over 11 amino acids.

This clonotype was recorded many times. The rearrangement links TRBV20-1 to TRBJ2-3; maybe TRBD2 (5 bases). This CDR3 comprises 11 residues. V was clipped by 1 base and J by 8 bases, with 7 bases between them. Germline-derived CDR1 and CDR2 are DFQATT and SNEGSKA (reference sequence). The CDR3 DNA follows: TGCAGTGCTAGAGGTCGGGGTACGCAGTATTTT. Translating gives CSARGRGTQYF.